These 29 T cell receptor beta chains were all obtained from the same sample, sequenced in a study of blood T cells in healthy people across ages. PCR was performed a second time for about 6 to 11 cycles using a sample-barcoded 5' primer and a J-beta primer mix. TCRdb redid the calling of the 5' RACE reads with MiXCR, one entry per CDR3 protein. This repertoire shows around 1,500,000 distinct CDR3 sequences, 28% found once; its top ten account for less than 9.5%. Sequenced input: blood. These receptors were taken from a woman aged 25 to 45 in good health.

The CDR3 here is CASSFRDQNEKLFF. The CDR3, as DNA: TGTGCCAGCAGCTTCCGGGACCAAAATGAAAAACTGTTTTTT. The chain has TRBV7-8 and TRBJ1-4; possible D gene TRBD1, 5 bases. The V gene lost 3 bases and the J gene lost 5 bases, with 10 bases spanning the gap. Germline-derived CDR1 and CDR2 are SGHVS and FQNEAQ. The CDR3 runs to 14 residues.

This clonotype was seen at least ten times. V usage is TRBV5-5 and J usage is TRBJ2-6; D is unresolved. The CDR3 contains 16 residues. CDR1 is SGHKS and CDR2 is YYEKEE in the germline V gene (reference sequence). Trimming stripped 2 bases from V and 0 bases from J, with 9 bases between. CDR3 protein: CASSFEPHSGANVLTF. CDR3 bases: TGTGCCAGCAGCTTTGAACCTCACTCTGGGGCCAACGTCCTGACTTTC.

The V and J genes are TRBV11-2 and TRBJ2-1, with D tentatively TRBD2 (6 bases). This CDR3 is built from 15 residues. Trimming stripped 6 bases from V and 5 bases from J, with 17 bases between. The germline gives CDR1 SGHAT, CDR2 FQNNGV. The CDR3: CASRPPGTSHNEQFF. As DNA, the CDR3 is TGTGCCAGCAGACCACCCGGGACTTCCCACAATGAGCAGTTCTTC.

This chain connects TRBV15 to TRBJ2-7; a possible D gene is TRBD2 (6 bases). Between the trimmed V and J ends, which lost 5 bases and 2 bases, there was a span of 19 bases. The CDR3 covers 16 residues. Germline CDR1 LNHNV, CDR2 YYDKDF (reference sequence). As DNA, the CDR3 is TGTGCCACCAGCCTATCCCCTGAGCGGACTACCTACGAGCAGTACTTC. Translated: CATSLSPERTTYEQYF.

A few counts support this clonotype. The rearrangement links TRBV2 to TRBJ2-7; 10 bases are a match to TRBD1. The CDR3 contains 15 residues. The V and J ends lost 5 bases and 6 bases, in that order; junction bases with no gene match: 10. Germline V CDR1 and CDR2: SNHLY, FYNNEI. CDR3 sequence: CASSSAGTGEAEQYF. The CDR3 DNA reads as TGTGCCAGCAGTTCGGCCGGGACAGGGGAGGCCGAGCAGTACTTC.

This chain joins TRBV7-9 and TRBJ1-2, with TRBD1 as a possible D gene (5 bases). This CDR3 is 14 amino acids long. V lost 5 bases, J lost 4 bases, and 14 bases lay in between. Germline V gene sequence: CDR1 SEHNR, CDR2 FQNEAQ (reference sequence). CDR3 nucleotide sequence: TGTGCCAGCAGCCACGGCGACAGACTCTATGGCTACACCTTC. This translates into CASSHGDRLYGYTF. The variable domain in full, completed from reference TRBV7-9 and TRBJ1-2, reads DTGVSQNPRHKITKRGQNVTFRCDPISEHNRLYWYRQTLGQGPEFLTYFQNEAQLEKSRLLSDRFSAERPKGSFSTLEIQRTEQGDSAMYLCASSHGDRLYGYTFGSGTRLTVV.

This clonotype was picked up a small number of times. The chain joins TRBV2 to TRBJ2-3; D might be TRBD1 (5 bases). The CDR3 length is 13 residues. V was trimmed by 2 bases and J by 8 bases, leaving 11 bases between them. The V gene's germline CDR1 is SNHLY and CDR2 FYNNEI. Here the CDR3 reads CASSESARGTQYF. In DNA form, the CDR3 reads TGTGCCAGCAGTGAATCTGCTAGGGGTACGCAGTATTTT.

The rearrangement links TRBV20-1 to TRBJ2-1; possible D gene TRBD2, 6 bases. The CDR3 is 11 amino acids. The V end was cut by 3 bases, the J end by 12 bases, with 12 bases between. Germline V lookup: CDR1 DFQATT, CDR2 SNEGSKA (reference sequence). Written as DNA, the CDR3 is TGCAGTGCTAGTAGGGCGGGACGGCAGTTCTTC. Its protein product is CSASRAGRQFF.

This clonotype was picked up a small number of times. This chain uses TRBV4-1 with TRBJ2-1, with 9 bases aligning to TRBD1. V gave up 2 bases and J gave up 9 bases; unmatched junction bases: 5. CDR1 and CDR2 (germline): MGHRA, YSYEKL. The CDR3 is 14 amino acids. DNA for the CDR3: TGCGCCAGCAGCCAATACGGGACAGGGCCTGAGCAGTTCTTC. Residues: CASSQYGTGPEQFF.

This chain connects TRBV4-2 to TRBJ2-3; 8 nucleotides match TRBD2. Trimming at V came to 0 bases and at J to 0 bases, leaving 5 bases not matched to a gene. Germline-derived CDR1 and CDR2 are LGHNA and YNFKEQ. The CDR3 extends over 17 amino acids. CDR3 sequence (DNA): TGTGCCAGCAGCCAAGATACGGGGGGGCAAAGCACAGATACGCAGTATTTT. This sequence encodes CASSQDTGGQSTDTQYF.

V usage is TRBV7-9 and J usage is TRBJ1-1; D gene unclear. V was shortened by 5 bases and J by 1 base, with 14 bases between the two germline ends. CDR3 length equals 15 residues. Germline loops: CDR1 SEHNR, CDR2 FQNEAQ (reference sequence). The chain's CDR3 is CASSEEHFPNTEAFF. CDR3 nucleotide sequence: TGTGCCAGCAGCGAAGAACACTTTCCGAACACTGAAGCTTTCTTT.

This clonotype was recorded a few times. CDR3 sequence (DNA): TGTGCCAGCCGCGAGGGGGGTAGAGGCTACGAGCAGTACTTC. Translation gives CASREGGRGYEQYF. The chain joins TRBV11-1 to TRBJ2-7; D assignment may be TRBD1 or TRBD2 (6 bases each). The CDR3 consists of 14 residues. Germline assignment: CDR1 SGHAT and CDR2 FQDESV (reference sequence). The germline V and J ends were trimmed by 8 bases and 3 bases, with 17 bases remaining between them.

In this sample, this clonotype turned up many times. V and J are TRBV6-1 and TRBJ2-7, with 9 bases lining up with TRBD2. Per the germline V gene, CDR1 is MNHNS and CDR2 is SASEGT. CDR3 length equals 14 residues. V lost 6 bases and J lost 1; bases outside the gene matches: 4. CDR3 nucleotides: TGTGCCAGCAGAGCGACTAGCGGATCCTACGAGCAGTACTTC. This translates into CASRATSGSYEQYF.

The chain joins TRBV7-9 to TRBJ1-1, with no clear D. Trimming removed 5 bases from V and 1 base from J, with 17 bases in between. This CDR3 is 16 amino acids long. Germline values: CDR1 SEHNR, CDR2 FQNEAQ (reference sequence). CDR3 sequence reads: CASSPRAAPKNTEAFF. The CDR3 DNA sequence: TGTGCCAGCAGCCCACGGGCGGCACCGAAGAACACTGAAGCTTTCTTT.

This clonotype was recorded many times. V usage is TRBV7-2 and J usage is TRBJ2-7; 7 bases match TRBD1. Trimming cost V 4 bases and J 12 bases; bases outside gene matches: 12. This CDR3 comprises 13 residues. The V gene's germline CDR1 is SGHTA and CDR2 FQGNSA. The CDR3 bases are TGTGCCAGCAGCTCAAGACAGGGTCCGGTGAGGTACTTC. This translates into CASSSRQGPVRYF.

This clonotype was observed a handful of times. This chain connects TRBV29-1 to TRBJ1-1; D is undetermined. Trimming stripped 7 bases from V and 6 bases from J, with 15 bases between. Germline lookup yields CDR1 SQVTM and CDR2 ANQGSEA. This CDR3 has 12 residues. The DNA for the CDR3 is TGCAGCGCCGGACGGGCAGGCCCTGAAGCTTTCTTT. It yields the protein CSAGRAGPEAFF. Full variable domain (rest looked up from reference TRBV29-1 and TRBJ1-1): SAVISQKPSRDICQRGTSLTIQCQVDSQVTMMFWYRQQPGQSLTLIATANQGSEATYESGFVIDKFPISRPNLTFSTLTVSNMSPEDSSIYLCSAGRAGPEAFFGQGTRLTVV.

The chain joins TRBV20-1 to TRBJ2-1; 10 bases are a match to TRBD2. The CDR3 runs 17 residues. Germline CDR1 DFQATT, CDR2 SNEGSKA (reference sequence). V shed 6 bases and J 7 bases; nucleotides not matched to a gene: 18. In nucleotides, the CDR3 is TGCAGTGCCAGTGGAGCTAGCGGGGGATTTTCTAGGAATGAGCAGTTCTTC. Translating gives CSASGASGGFSRNEQFF.

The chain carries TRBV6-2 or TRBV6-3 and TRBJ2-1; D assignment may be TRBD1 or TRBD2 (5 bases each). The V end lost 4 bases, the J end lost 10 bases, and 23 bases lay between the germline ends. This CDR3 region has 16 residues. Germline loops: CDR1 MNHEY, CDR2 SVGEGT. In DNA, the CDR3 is TGTGCCAGCAGTTGGGGTTTAGGGACGAGGGTTGAGGAGCAGTTCTTC. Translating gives CASSWGLGTRVEEQFF.

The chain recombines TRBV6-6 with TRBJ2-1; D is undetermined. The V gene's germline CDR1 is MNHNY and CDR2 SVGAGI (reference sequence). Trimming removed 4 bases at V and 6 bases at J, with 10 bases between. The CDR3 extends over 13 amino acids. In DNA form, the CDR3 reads TGTGCCAGCAGTTCCGCTAGGTTCAATGAGCAGTTCTTC. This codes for CASSSARFNEQFF.

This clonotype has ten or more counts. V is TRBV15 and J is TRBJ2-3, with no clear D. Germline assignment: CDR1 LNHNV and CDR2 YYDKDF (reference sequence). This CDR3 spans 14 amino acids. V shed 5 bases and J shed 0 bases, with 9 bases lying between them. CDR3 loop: CATSGGSSTDTQYF. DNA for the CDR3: TGTGCCACCAGCGGCGGCTCTAGCACAGATACGCAGTATTTT.

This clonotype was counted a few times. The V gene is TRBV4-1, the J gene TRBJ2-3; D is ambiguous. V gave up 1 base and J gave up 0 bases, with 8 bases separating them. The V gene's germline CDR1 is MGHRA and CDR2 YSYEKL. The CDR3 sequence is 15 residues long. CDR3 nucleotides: TGCGCCAGCAGCCAAGTAATTGTTAGCACAGATACGCAGTATTTT. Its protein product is CASSQVIVSTDTQYF.

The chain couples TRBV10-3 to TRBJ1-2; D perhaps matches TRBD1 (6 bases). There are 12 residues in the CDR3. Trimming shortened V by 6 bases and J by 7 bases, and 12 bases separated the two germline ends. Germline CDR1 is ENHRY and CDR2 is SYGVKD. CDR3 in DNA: TGTGCCATCAGCGGGACACCCTCTGGCTACACCTTC. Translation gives CAISGTPSGYTF.

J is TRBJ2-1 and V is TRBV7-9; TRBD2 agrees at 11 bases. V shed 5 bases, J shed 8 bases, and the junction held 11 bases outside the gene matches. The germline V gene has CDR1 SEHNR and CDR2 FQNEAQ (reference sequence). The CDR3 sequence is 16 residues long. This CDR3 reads CASSDYTSGSSYEQFF. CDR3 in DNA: TGTGCCAGCAGCGACTATACTAGCGGGAGTTCCTATGAGCAGTTCTTC.

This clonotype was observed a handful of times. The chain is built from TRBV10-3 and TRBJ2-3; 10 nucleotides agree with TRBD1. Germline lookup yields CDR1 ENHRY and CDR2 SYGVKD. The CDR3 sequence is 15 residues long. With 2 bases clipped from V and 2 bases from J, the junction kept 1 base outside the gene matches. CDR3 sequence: CAISERQGATDTQYF. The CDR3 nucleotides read TGTGCCATCAGTGAGCGACAGGGGGCCACAGATACGCAGTATTTT.

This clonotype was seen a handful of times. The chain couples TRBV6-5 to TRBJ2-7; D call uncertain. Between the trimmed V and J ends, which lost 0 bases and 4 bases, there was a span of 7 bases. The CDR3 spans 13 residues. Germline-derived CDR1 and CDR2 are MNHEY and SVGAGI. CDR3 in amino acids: CASSYSREYEQYF. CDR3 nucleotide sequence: TGTGCCAGCAGTTACTCAAGAGAGTACGAGCAGTACTTC.

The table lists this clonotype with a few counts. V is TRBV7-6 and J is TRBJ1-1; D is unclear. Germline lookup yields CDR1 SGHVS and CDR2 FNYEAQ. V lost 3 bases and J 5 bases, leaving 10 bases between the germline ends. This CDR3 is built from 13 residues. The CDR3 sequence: CASSLSVRTEAFF. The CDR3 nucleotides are TGTGCCAGCAGCTTGTCCGTGCGGACTGAAGCTTTCTTT.

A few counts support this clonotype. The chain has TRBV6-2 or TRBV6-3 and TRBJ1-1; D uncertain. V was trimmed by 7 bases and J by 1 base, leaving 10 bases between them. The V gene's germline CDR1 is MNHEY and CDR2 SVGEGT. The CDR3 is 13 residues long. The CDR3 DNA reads TGTGCCAGCATCAAGGAGAAGAACACTGAAGCTTTCTTT. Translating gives CASIKEKNTEAFF.

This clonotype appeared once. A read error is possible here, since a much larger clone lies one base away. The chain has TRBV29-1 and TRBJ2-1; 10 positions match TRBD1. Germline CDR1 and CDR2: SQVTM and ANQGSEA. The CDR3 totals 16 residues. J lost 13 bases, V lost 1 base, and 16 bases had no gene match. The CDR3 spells CSVEGSDRGHSGTQFF. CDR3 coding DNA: TGCAGCGTTGAAGGGAGCGACAGGGGGCATTCGGGGACCCAGTTCTTC.

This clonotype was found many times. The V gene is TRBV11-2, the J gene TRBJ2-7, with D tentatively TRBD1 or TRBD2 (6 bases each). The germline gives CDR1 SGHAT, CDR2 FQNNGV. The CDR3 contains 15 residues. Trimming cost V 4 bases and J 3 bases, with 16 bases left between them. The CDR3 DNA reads TGTGCCAGCAGCTCCGGGGGCAGGGGCCGCTACGAGCAGTACTTC. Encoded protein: CASSSGGRGRYEQYF.